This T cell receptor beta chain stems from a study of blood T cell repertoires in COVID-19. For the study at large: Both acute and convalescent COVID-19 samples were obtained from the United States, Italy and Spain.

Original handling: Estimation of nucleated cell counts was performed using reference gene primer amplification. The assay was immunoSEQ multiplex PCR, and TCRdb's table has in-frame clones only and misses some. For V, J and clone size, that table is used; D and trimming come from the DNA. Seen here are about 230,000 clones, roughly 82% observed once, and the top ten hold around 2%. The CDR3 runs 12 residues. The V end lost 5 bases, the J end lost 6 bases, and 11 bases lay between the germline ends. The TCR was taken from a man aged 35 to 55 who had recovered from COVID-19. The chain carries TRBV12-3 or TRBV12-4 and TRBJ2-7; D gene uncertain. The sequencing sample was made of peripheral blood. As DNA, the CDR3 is TGTGCCAGCAGTCCCGTACAGACCGAGCAGTACTTC. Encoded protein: CASSPVQTEQYF.